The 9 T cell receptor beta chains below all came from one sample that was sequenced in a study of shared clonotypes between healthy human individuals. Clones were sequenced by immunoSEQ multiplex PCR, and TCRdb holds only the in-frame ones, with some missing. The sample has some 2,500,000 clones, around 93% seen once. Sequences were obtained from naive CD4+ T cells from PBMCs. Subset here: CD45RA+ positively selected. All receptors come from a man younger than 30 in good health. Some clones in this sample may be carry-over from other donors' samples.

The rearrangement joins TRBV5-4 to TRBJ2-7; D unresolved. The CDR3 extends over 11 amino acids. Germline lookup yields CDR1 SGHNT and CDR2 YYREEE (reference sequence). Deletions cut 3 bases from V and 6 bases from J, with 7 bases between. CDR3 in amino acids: CASSSAVEQYF. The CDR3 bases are TGTGCCAGCAGCTCCGCGGTCGAGCAGTACTTC.

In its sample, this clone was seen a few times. CDR3 DNA: TGTGCCAGCAGTGCAACAAATGAGCAGTTCTTC. Translated: CASSATNEQFF. V is TRBV6-5 and J is TRBJ2-1; D gene uncertain. Per the germline V gene, CDR1 is MNHEY and CDR2 is SVGAGI. V shed 5 bases and J shed 7 bases, with 6 bases lying between them. The CDR3 length is 11 residues.

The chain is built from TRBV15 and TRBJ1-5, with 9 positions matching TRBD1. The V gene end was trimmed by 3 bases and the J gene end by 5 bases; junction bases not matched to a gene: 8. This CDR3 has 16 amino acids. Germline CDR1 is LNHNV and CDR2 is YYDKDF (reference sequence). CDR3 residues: CATSREGTGNYQPQHF. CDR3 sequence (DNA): TGTGCCACCAGCAGGGAAGGGACAGGGAATTATCAGCCCCAGCATTTT.

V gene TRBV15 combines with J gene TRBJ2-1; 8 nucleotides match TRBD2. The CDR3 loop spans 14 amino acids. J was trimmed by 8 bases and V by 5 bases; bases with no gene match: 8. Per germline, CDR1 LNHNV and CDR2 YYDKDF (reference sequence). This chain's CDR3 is CATSPSGSRDEQFF. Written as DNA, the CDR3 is TGTGCCACCAGCCCAAGCGGGAGTAGGGATGAGCAGTTCTTC. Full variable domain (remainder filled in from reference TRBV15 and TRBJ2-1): DAMVIQNPRYQVTQFGKPVTLSCSQTLNHNVMYWYQQKSSQAPKLLFHYYDKDFNNEADTPDNFQSRRPNTSFCFLDIRSPGLGDTAMYLCATSPSGSRDEQFFGPGTRLTVL.

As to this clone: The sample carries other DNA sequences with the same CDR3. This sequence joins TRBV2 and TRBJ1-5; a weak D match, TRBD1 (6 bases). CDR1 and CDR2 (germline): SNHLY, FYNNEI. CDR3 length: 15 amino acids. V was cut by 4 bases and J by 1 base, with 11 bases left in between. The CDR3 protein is CASSAQGLSNQPQHF. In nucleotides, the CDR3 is TGTGCCAGCAGTGCACAGGGCCTGAGCAATCAGCCCCAGCATTTT.

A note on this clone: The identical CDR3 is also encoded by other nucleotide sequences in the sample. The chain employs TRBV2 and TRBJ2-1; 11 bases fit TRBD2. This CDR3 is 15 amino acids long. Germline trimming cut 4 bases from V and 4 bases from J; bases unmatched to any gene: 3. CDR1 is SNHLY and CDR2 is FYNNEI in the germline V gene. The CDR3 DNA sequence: TGTGCCAGCAGTGGGCTAGCGGGAGGTTACAATGAGCAGTTCTTC. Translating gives CASSGLAGGYNEQFF.

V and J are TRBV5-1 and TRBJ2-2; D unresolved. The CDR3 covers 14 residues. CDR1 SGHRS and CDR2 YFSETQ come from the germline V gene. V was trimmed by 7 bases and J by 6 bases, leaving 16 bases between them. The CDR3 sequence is CASSFTVISGELFF. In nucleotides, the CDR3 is TGCGCCAGCTCCTTTACAGTAATCTCCGGGGAGCTGTTTTTT.

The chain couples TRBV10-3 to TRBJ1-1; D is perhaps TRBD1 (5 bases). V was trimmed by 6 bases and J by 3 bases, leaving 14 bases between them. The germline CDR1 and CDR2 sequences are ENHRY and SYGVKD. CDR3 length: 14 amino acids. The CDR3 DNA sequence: TGTGCCATCAGGACCAGGGTAACGGACACTGAAGCTTTCTTT. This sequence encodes CAIRTRVTDTEAFF.

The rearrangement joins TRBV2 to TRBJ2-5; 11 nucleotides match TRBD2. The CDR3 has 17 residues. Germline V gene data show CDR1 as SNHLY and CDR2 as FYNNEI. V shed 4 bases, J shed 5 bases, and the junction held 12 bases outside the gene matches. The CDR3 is CASSARPGLAESETQYF. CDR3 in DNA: TGTGCCAGCAGTGCACGCCCGGGACTAGCGGAGTCGGAGACCCAGTACTTC.